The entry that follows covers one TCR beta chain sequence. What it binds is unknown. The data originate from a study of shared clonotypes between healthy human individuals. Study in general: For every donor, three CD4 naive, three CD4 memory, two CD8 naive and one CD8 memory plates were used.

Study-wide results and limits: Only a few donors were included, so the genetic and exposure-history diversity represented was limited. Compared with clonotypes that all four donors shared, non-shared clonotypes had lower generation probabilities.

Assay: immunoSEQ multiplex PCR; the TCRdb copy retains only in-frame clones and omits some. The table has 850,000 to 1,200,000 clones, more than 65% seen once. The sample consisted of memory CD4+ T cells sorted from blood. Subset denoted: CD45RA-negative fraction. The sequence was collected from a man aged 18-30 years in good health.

In DNA form, the CDR3 reads TGTGCCACCTCAAGCTTACGCCAGGATAATGGCTACACCTTC. It codes for CATSSLRQDNGYTF. This chain uses TRBV7-9 with TRBJ1-2, with D hard to call. The germline CDR1 and CDR2 sequences are SEHNR and FQNEAQ (reference sequence). The V gene lost 10 bases and the J gene lost 6 bases, with 21 bases spanning the gap. This CDR3 spans 14 amino acids.